Shown below are 27 T cell receptor beta chains from a single sample sequenced in a study of T cells after yellow fever vaccination. TCRdb re-derived calls from the 5' RACE reads in MiXCR, one entry per CDR3 protein. The sample lists 300,000 to 450,000 distinct CDR3 sequences; 6.2% were seen once. The specimen comprised PBMCs, sampled 5 days after the yellow fever booster vaccination. These receptors all come from a young man who received the YFV17D yellow fever vaccine.

V is TRBV6-5 and J is TRBJ2-3, with 7 bases aligning to TRBD2. The CDR3 is 15 residues long. Germline V lookup: CDR1 MNHEY, CDR2 SVGAGI. V lost 3 bases and J lost 1; bases outside the gene matches: 4. CDR3: CASSYGLGGTDTQYF. The CDR3 region has the DNA TGTGCCAGCAGTTATGGACTAGGGGGCACAGATACGCAGTATTTT.

This clonotype appeared many times. The chain carries TRBV12-3 or TRBV12-4 and TRBJ2-3, with a weak D call TRBD2 (5 bases). Trimming took off 2 bases at V and 0 bases at J, with 12 bases between the two ends. CDR3 length: 16 residues. CDR3 nucleotides: TGTGCCAGCAGTTTAAGCTCCCGAGGGAGCACAGATACGCAGTATTTT. Translation gives CASSLSSRGSTDTQYF.

This clonotype was detected a few times. This chain links TRBV7-9 with TRBJ1-5, with D uncertain. CDR1 is SEHNR, CDR2 FQNEAQ, per germline (reference sequence). The CDR3 runs 14 residues. Between the trimmed V and J ends, which lost 4 bases and 6 bases, there was a span of 13 bases. The CDR3 loop is CASSSPSGTQPQHF. The CDR3 nucleotides read TGTGCCAGCAGCTCCCCCTCGGGCACTCAGCCCCAGCATTTT. The entire variable domain, with the rest obtained from reference TRBV7-9 and TRBJ1-5, is as follows: DTGVSQNPRHKITKRGQNVTFRCDPISEHNRLYWYRQTLGQGPEFLTYFQNEAQLEKSRLLSDRFSAERPKGSFSTLEIQRTEQGDSAMYLCASSSPSGTQPQHFGDGTRLSIL.

The V gene is TRBV19, the J gene TRBJ1-5; no clear D gene. The V end was cut by 11 bases, the J end by 2 bases, with 16 bases between. Germline CDR1 and CDR2: LNHDA and SQIVND (reference sequence). CDR3 length: 14 residues. CDR3 coding DNA: TGTGCCTCGACGGAGTGGCTAGGCAATCAGCCCCAGCATTTT. This translates into CASTEWLGNQPQHF.

This clonotype has ten or more counts. The V and J genes are TRBV5-1 and TRBJ2-3, with D tentatively TRBD2 (6 bases). Trimming took 0 bases from V and 5 from J, leaving 16 bases between them. Germline CDR1 SGHRS, CDR2 YFSETQ. This CDR3 is 16 amino acids long. For the CDR3, the DNA is TGCGCCAGCAGCTTGGAGTTCGCTGGGAGGAAAGATACGCAGTATTTT. Residues: CASSLEFAGRKDTQYF.

The chain carries TRBV27 and TRBJ2-3; TRBD1 agrees at 8 bases. The CDR3 contains 16 residues. Germline V gene lookup returns CDR1 MNHEY and CDR2 SMNVEV (reference sequence). The V and J ends lost 5 bases and 2 bases, in that order; junction bases with no gene match: 9. In DNA, the CDR3 is TGTGCCAGCAGTACTACCCGACAGGGGAACACAGATACGCAGTATTTT. Encoded protein: CASSTTRQGNTDTQYF.

The chain carries TRBV27 and TRBJ2-3; D gene ambiguous. With the DNA end fitting TRBJ1-5 better, the J assignment may be wrong. Germline CDR1 MNHEY, CDR2 SMNVEV (reference sequence). CDR3 length: 17 residues. The CDR3 region is CASSPRTSGRLADTQHF. In nucleotides, the CDR3 is TGTGCCAGCAGTCCCCGGACTAGCGGGAGGCTAGCAGATACGCAGCATTTT.

This clonotype appeared a few times. The chain carries TRBV19 and TRBJ1-6; possibly TRBD1 for D (5 bases). The CDR3 consists of 13 residues. Germline loops: CDR1 LNHDA, CDR2 SQIVND (reference sequence). Deletions cut 7 bases from V and 9 bases from J, with 13 bases between. CDR3 in DNA: TGTGCCAGTACTCAGACAGCTTCTTCACCCCTCCACTTT. Its translation is CASTQTASSPLHF.

The chain joins TRBV7-8 to TRBJ2-7; TRBD1 or TRBD2 may be the D gene (6 bases each). Trimming removed 4 bases from V and 5 bases from J, with 12 bases in between. This CDR3 contains 13 residues. Germline V gene lookup returns CDR1 SGHVS and CDR2 FQNEAQ. The CDR3 loop is CASSSSDRNEQYF. The CDR3 DNA reads as TGTGCCAGCAGCTCTAGCGACAGGAACGAGCAGTACTTC.

This clonotype showed up just once. The J gene is TRBJ1-4, the V gene TRBV20-1, with 7 bases that match TRBD1. Germline CDR1 reads DFQATT; CDR2 reads SNEGSKA (reference sequence). V lost 3 bases, J lost 5 bases, and 3 bases stayed unmatched. The CDR3 runs 13 residues. CDR3 region: CSARGTENEKLFF. CDR3 nucleotide sequence: TGCAGTGCTAGGGGGACAGAGAATGAAAAACTGTTTTTT.

This clonotype has only a few counts. The chain uses TRBV4-3 and TRBJ2-1; D perhaps matches TRBD2 (6 bases). Germline V lookup: CDR1 LGHNA, CDR2 YSLEER. V gave up 0 bases and J gave up 2 bases, with 11 bases separating them. CDR3 size: 16 residues. The CDR3 nucleotides are TGCGCCAGCAGCCAAGATTTGGCGGGACCCTACAATGAGCAGTTCTTC. This encodes CASSQDLAGPYNEQFF.

In this sample, this clonotype turned up a few times. This rearrangement joins TRBV5-6 to TRBJ2-1; 13 positions agree with TRBD2. Germline CDR1 and CDR2: SGHDT and YYEEEE. CDR3 length: 14 residues. The trim removed 6 bases at V and 8 bases at J, leaving 5 bases unmatched. This CDR3 reads CASNGLAGVYEQFF. In nucleotides, the CDR3 is TGTGCCAGCAACGGACTAGCGGGAGTCTATGAGCAGTTCTTC.

V gene TRBV9 combines with J gene TRBJ2-7, with a possible D match to TRBD2 (7 bases). The V gene lost 0 bases and the J gene lost 8 bases, with 12 bases spanning the gap. The germline gives CDR1 SGDLS, CDR2 YYNGEE. The length of the CDR3 is 13 residues. CDR3 nucleotide sequence: TGTGCCAGCAGCGTAGTCGGGGGGCAGAAGCAGTACTTC. Its translation is CASSVVGGQKQYF.

In its sample, this clonotype was seen a few times. The V and J genes are TRBV20-1 and TRBJ2-4, with 8 bases aligning to TRBD2. CDR3 length equals 12 residues. The germline V gene encodes CDR1 DFQATT and CDR2 SNEGSKA (reference sequence). Written as DNA, the CDR3 is TGCAGGGCGGCCGGGAGGGGGGACATTCAGTACTTC. Encoded protein: CRAAGRGDIQYF.

This clonotype was observed once. This chain connects TRBV5-1 to TRBJ2-5; TRBD2 might be the D (5 bases). V gave up 4 bases and J gave up 3 bases, with 13 bases separating them. CDR1 SGHRS and CDR2 YFSETQ come from the germline V gene. CDR3 length: 14 amino acids. This CDR3 reads CASSVLVGEETQYF. The CDR3, as DNA: TGCGCCAGCAGCGTACTAGTCGGAGAAGAGACCCAGTACTTC.

This clonotype came up a few times. The chain recombines TRBV10-3 with TRBJ2-3; D not certain. V was clipped by 2 bases and J by 0 bases, with 6 bases between them. CDR1 is ENHRY, CDR2 SYGVKD, per germline. There are 14 residues in the CDR3. The CDR3 nucleotides are TGTGCCATCAGTGAGGACGGGAGCACAGATACGCAGTATTTT. It translates to CAISEDGSTDTQYF.

The J gene is TRBJ2-1, the V gene TRBV3-1; D unresolved. The V gene lost 2 bases and the J gene lost 6 bases, with 17 bases spanning the gap. The CDR3 is 16 amino acids. Germline-derived CDR1 and CDR2 are LGHDT and YNNKEL (reference sequence). The CDR3, as DNA: TGTGCCAGCAGCCAACCTTTCCTGGTTGCGCGCAATGAGCAGTTCTTC. This encodes CASSQPFLVARNEQFF.

The chain recombines TRBV5-1 with TRBJ2-5, with 9 bases matching TRBD1. CDR1 is SGHRS and CDR2 is YFSETQ in the germline V gene. The CDR3 runs to 16 residues. Trimming removed 3 bases from V and 6 bases from J; junction bases left unmatched: 12. CDR3 in DNA: TGCGCCAGCAGCTCCAACGCAGAGACAGGGGGTCAGACCCAGTACTTC. It specifies CASSSNAETGGQTQYF. Based on the CDR3 plus reference TRBV5-1 and TRBJ2-5, the full variable domain is KAGVTQTPRYLIKTRGQQVTLSCSPISGHRSVSWYQQTPGQGLQFLFEYFSETQRNKGNFPGRFSGRQFSNSRSEMNVSTLELGDSALYLCASSSNAETGGQTQYFGPGTRLLVL.

This clonotype was detected ten times or more. The chain links TRBV7-2 to TRBJ1-1, with a weak D call TRBD1 (5 bases). The V end lost 3 bases, the J end lost 4 bases, and 9 bases lay between the germline ends. Germline loops: CDR1 SGHTA, CDR2 FQGNSA. There are 13 residues in the CDR3. In DNA, the CDR3 is TGTGCCAGCAGCTTCCCAGGGAGCACTGAAGCTTTCTTT. It is translated as CASSFPGSTEAFF.

In this sample, this clonotype turned up a few times. The V gene is TRBV4-3, the J gene TRBJ2-7; tentatively, D is TRBD2 (6 bases). CDR1 is LGHNA and CDR2 is YSLEER in the germline V gene. V lost 6 bases and J lost 0, with 21 bases in between. The CDR3 loop spans 17 amino acids. CDR3 nucleotides: TGCGCCAGCAGTACACCGGGCGGCGGGGCTCTCTCCTACGAGCAGTACTTC. It codes for CASSTPGGGALSYEQYF.

Ten or more counts support this clonotype. This sequence joins TRBV7-2 and TRBJ2-3; D is ambiguous. Trimming cost V 5 bases and J 5 bases, with 14 bases left between them. CDR1 is SGHTA and CDR2 is FQGNSA in the germline V gene. The CDR3 sequence is 14 residues long. CDR3 nucleotides: TGTGCCAGCAGCCCTGGGATATCGGGAGATACGCAGTATTTT. Its translation: CASSPGISGDTQYF.

This clonotype was counted only a few times. V and J are TRBV6-5 and TRBJ2-7; TRBD2 aligns across 9 bases. The CDR3 spans 15 residues. Germline V gene lookup returns CDR1 MNHEY and CDR2 SVGAGI. The ends lost 2 bases at V and 4 bases at J; junction bases unmatched: 6. This CDR3 is CASSYAGGDVYEQYF. In DNA form, the CDR3 reads TGTGCCAGCAGTTACGCGGGAGGGGACGTATACGAGCAGTACTTC.

The chain couples TRBV21-1 to TRBJ2-1. TRBV21-1 is noted as a pseudogene. The CDR3 consists of 14 residues. This chain's CDR3 is CASSPVGGYNEQFF. The CDR3 DNA is TGTGCCAGCAGCCCCGTAGGTGGCTACAATGAGCAGTTCTTC.

At least ten counts were recorded for this clonotype. The gene calls are TRBV5-6 and TRBJ2-5; 10 bases are a match to TRBD1. CDR3 length equals 14 residues. CDR1 and CDR2 (germline): SGHDT, YYEEEE. J gave up 5 bases and V 5 bases, and 6 bases lay outside the gene matches. The CDR3 loop is CASSRGQGSETQYF. The CDR3 region has the DNA TGTGCCAGCAGTCGGGGACAGGGGAGTGAGACCCAGTACTTC. The whole variable domain, remainder taken from reference TRBV5-6 and TRBJ2-5, is DAGVTQSPTHLIKTRGQQVTLRCSPKSGHDTVSWYQQALGQGPQFIFQYYEEEERQRGNFPDRFSGHQFPNYSSELNVNALLLGDSALYLCASSRGQGSETQYFGPGTRLLVL.

This clonotype has at least ten counts. V usage is TRBV27 and J usage is TRBJ2-7; 11 bases are shared with TRBD2. Looked up from germline, CDR1 is MNHEY and CDR2 is SMNVEV (reference sequence). J was trimmed by 4 bases and V by 5 bases; bases with no gene match: 7. This CDR3 comprises 15 residues. The CDR3 loop is CASSTTTSGSYEQYF. CDR3 nucleotide sequence: TGTGCCAGCAGTACAACCACTAGCGGGAGTTACGAGCAGTACTTC.

This clonotype was observed a handful of times. This chain uses TRBV20-1 with TRBJ2-1; no reliable D call. Germline V lookup: CDR1 DFQATT, CDR2 SNEGSKA (reference sequence). Trimming cost V 3 bases and J 8 bases, with 5 bases left between them. This CDR3 has 10 amino acids. CDR3 loop: CSASWDEQFF. The CDR3 DNA follows: TGCAGTGCTAGTTGGGATGAGCAGTTCTTC.

Ten or more counts support this clonotype. This chain links TRBV3-1 with TRBJ2-2, with D possibly being TRBD1 (5 bases). Germline lookup yields CDR1 LGHDT and CDR2 YNNKEL (reference sequence). The CDR3 length is 13 residues. The ends were cut back, 1 base at V and 7 bases at J, with 7 bases in the middle. CDR3 sequence reads: CASSQGGDGELFF. CDR3 DNA sequence: TGTGCCAGCAGCCAAGGGGGCGACGGGGAGCTGTTTTTT.